The present T cell receptor beta chain was sequenced within a study of T cell responses to AZD1222 COVID-19 vaccine. Study in general: Analyses pooled second doses at about 4 or about 12 weeks. Study-level points and caveats: Recipients of AZD1222 seropositive at baseline numbered only 6 or 7. The sample set comprised mostly white British donors with more females, and clonal diversity was possibly underestimated. Unmutated variant regions are reportedly the target of nearly half of TCRs that are spike-specific.

Measured with immunoSEQ multiplex PCR; TCRdb has only the in-frame clones, and not every one. Of approximately 120,000 clones listed, about 90% are singletons. Comments on this clone: Its specificity is unknown.

The sample consisted of peripheral blood, taken on day 0 of AZD1222 vaccination. This clonotype was obtained from an adult in good health.

CDR3 DNA sequence: TGTGCCAGCAGCTTTCTAACGGGGGGGCATCTTGGCACAGATACGCAGTATTTT. Its protein is CASSFLTGGHLGTDTQYF. The chain joins TRBV11-2 to TRBJ2-3, with TRBD2 identical over 8 bases. Germline CDR1 and CDR2: SGHAT and FQNNGV. The CDR3 has 18 amino acids. Unmatched junction bases numbered 12, after V lost 3 bases and J lost 1 base.